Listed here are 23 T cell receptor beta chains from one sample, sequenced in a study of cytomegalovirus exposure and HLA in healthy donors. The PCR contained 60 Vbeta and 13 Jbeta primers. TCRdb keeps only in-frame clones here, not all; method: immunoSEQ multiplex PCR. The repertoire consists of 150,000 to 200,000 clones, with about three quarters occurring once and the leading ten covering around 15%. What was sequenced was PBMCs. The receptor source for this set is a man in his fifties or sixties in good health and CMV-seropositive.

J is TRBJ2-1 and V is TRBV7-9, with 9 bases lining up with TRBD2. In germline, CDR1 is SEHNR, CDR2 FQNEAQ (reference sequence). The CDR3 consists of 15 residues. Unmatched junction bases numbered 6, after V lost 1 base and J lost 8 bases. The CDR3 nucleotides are TGTGCCAGCAGCTTAGGAAGCGGGGGGTCGGATGAGCAGTTCTTC. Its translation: CASSLGSGGSDEQFF. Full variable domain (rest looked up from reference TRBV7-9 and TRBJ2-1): DTGVSQNPRHKITKRGQNVTFRCDPISEHNRLYWYRQTLGQGPEFLTYFQNEAQLEKSRLLSDRFSAERPKGSFSTLEIQRTEQGDSAMYLCASSLGSGGSDEQFFGPGTRLTVL.

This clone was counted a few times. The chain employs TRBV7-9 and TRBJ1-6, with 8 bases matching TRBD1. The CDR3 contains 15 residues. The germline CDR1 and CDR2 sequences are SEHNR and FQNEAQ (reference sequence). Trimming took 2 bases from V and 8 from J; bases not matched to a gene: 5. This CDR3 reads CASSLTDRGHSPLHF. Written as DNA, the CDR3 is TGTGCCAGCAGCTTAACTGACAGGGGACATTCACCCCTCCACTTT.

This chain's CDR3 is CASSPNTPAGNEQFF. The CDR3 DNA sequence: TGCGCCAGCAGCCCTAATACACCGGCGGGCAATGAGCAGTTCTTC. V and J are TRBV5-1 and TRBJ2-1; D may be TRBD2 (5 bases). The CDR3 length is 15 residues. Germline CDR1 and CDR2: SGHRS and YFSETQ. V dropped 4 bases and J dropped 6 bases, with 17 bases sitting between them.

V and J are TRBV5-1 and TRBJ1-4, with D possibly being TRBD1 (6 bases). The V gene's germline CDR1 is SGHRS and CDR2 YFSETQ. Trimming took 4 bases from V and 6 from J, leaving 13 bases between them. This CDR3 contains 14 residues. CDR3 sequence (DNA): TGCGCCAGCAGCAAGGACAGCAGCGATGAAAAACTGTTTTTT. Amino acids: CASSKDSSDEKLFF.

This chain's CDR3 is CASSFSPPSGGTKETQYF. In DNA form, the CDR3 reads TGTGCCAGCAGTTTCTCCCCCCCTAGCGGGGGTACGAAAGAGACCCAGTACTTC. V and J are TRBV27 and TRBJ2-5; 10 nucleotides agree with TRBD2. The CDR3 length is 18 residues. V gave up 3 bases and J gave up 3 bases; unmatched junction bases: 13. The germline V gene encodes CDR1 MNHEY and CDR2 SMNVEV (reference sequence).

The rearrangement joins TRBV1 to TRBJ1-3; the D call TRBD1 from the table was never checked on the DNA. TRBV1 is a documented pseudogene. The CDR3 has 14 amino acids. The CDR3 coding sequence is TGCACCAGCAGCCAACCAATCCCTGGAAACACCATATATTTT. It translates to CTSSQPIPGNTIYF.

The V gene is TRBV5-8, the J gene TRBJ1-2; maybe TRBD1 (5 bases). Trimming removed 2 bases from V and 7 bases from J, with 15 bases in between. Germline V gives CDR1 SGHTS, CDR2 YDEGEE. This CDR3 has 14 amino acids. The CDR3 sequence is CASSFLRDSGGYTF. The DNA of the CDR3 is TGTGCCAGCAGCTTTCTTCGGGACTCGGGTGGCTACACCTTC.

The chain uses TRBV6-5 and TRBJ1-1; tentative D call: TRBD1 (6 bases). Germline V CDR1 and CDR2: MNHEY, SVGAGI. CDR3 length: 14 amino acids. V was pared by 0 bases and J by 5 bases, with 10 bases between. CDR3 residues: CASSYSNGQTEAFF. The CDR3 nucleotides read TGTGCCAGCAGTTACTCGAATGGACAGACTGAAGCTTTCTTT.

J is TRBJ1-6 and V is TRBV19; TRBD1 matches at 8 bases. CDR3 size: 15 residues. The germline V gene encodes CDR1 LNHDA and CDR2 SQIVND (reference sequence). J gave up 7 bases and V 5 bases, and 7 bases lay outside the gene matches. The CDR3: CASSAGQEINSPLHF. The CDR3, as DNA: TGTGCCAGTAGTGCGGGACAGGAGATCAATTCACCCCTCCACTTT. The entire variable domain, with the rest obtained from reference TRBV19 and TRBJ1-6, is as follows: DGGITQSPKYLFRKEGQNVTLSCEQNLNHDAMYWYRQDPGQGLRLIYYSQIVNDFQKGDIAEGYSVSREKKESFPLTVTSAQKNPTAFYLCASSAGQEINSPLHFGNGTRLTVT.

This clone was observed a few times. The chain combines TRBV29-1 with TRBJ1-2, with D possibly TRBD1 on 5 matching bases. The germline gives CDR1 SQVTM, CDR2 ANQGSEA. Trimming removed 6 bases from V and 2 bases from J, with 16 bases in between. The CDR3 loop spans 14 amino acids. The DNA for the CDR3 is TGCAGCGTGAGTGGGAGGCAGGGAAACTATGGCTACACCTTC. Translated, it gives CSVSGRQGNYGYTF.

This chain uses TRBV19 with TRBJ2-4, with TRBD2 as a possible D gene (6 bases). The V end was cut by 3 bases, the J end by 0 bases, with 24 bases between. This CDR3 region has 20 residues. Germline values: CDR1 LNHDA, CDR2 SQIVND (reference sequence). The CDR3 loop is CASSIADWADAGIAKNIQYF. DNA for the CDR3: TGTGCCAGTAGTATTGCGGACTGGGCGGACGCGGGGATAGCCAAAAACATTCAGTACTTC.

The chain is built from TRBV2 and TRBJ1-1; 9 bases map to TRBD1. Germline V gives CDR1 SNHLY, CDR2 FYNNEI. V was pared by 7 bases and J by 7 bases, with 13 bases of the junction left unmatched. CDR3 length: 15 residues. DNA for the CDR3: TGTGCCAGCACCGAAACCGGGACAGGGATGAATGAAGCTTTCTTT. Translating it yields CASTETGTGMNEAFF.

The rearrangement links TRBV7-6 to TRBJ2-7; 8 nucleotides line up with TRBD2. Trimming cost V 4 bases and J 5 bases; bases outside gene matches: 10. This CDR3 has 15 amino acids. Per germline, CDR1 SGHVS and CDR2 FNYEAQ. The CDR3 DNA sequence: TGTGCCAGCAGCTCGACCGGGACTAGACCCCACGAGCAGTACTTC. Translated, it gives CASSSTGTRPHEQYF.

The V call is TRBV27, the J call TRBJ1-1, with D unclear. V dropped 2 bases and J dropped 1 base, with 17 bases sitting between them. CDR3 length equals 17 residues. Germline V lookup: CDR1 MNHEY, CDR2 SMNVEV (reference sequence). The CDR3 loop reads CASSLIPFRNRNTEAFF. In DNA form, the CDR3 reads TGTGCCAGCAGTTTAATCCCCTTCAGAAACCGGAACACTGAAGCTTTCTTT.

CDR3 loop: CASTPPQGGGNQPQHF. DNA for the CDR3: TGTGCCAGCACCCCCCCCCAGGGAGGGGGCAATCAGCCCCAGCATTTT. The rearrangement uses TRBV28 and TRBJ1-5, with TRBD1 as a possible D gene (5 bases). The germline V and J ends were trimmed by 7 bases and 2 bases, with 18 bases remaining between them. Germline V gene sequence: CDR1 MDHEN, CDR2 SYDVKM. The CDR3 has 16 amino acids.

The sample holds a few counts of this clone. This chain's CDR3 is CASSKVIGQGAGNTIYF. The CDR3 DNA follows: TGTGCCAGCAGCAAAGTGATTGGACAGGGAGCTGGAAACACCATATATTTT. This sequence joins TRBV21-1 and TRBJ1-3; the table names TRBD1, a call not compared with the DNA. TRBV21-1 is recorded as a pseudogene. CDR3 size: 17 residues.

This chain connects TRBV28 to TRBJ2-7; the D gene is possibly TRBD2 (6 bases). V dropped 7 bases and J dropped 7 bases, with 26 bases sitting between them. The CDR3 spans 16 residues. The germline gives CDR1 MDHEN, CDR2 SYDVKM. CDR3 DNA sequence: TGTGCCAGCACCCCGTTAGGGGCGGGACGGCGACATGAGCAGTACGTC. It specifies CASTPLGAGRRHEQYV.

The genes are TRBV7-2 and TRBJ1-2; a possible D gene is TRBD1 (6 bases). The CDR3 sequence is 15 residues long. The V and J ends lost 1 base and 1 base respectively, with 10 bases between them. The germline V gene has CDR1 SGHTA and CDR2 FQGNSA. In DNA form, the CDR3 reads TGTGCCAGCAGCTTAGAAGGGGGAGTTAACTATGGCTACACCTTC. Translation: CASSLEGGVNYGYTF.

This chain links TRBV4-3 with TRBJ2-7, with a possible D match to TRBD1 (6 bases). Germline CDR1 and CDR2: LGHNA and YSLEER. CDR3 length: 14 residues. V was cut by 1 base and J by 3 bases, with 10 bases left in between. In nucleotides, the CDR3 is TGCGCCAGCAGCCAAGGGTCGGACAGCTACGAGCAGTACTTC. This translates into CASSQGSDSYEQYF.

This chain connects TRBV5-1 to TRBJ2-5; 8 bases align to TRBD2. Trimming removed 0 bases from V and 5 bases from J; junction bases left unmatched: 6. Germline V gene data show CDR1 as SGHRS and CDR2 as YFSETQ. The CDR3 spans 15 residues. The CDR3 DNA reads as TGCGCCAGCAGCTTGGAGGCGGGGGGTCAGGAGACCCAGTACTTC. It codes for CASSLEAGGQETQYF.

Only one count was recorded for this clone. Here the CDR3 DNA reads TGTGCCAGCAGCTCTAGGAAAAAGGGGACAGGACGCACAGATACGCAGTATTTT. Encoded protein: CASSSRKKGTGRTDTQYF. V is TRBV9 and J is TRBJ2-3; 8 bases line up with TRBD1. The CDR3 totals 18 residues. V gave up 4 bases and J gave up 1 base; unmatched junction bases: 14. The germline gives CDR1 SGDLS, CDR2 YYNGEE.

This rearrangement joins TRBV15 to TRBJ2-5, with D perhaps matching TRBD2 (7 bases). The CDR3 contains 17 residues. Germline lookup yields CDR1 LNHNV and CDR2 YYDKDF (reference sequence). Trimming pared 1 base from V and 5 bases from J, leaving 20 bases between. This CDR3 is CATSRVEALRGGETQYF. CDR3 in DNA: TGTGCCACCAGCAGAGTGGAAGCGCTCAGGGGAGGGGAGACCCAGTACTTC. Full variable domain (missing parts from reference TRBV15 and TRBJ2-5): DAMVIQNPRYQVTQFGKPVTLSCSQTLNHNVMYWYQQKSSQAPKLLFHYYDKDFNNEADTPDNFQSRRPNTSFCFLDIRSPGLGDTAMYLCATSRVEALRGGETQYFGPGTRLLVL.

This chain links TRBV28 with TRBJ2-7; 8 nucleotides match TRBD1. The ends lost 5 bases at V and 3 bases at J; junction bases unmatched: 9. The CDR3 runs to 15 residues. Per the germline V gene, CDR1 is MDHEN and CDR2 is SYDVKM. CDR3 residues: CASSMTGESRYEQYV. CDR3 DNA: TGTGCCAGCAGTATGACAGGGGAGTCTCGCTACGAGCAGTACGTC.